This TCR beta chain was sequenced in a study of glioma-infiltrating T cells. Study-wide points: Tissue-blood divergence was below expectation in non-neoplastic patients, above in gliomas.

Amplification of TCR alpha and beta CDR3 regions from RNA used iRepertoire nested multiplex PCR. Each CDR3 protein is one row after TCRdb ran MiXCR on the multiplex PCR reads. The sample has under 4,000 distinct CDR3 sequences, approximately 86% seen once. In regard to this clonotype: The antigen remains unidentified. A library prepared for alpha chains yielded this beta chain as an off-target read; its size is of little meaning.

Germline CDR1 reads SGHAT; CDR2 reads FQNNGV. V lost 2 bases to trimming and J lost 3 bases; unmatched junction nucleotides: 13. The CDR3 loop spans 17 amino acids. Specimen: glioma tissue, nonneoplastic brain tissue, or PBMCs (not recorded which). The clonotype originates from a human donor with low-grade glioma or glioblastoma, undergoing nonglioma brain surgery, or in good health (not recorded which). The V call is TRBV11-2, the J call TRBJ2-7, with TRBD2 identical over 7 bases. The DNA for the CDR3 is TGTGCCAGCAGCTTACAGTTGACTAGCCGTTCTGTCTACGAGCAGTACTTC. Protein sequence: CASSLQLTSRSVYEQYF.